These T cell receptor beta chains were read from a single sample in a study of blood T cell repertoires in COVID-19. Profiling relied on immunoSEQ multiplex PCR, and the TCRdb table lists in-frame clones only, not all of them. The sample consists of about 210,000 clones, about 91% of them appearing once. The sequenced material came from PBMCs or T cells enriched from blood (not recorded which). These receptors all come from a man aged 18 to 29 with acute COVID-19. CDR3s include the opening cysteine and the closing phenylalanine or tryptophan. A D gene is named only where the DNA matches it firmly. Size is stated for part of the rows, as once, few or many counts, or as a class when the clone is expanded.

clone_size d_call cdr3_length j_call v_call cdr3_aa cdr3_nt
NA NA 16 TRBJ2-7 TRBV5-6 CASSSAEAGLGSEQYF TGTGCCAGCAGCTCCGCAGAGGCAGGGTTGGGATCCGAGCAGTACTTC
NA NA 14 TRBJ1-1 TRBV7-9 CASSSYQGNTEAFF TGTGCCAGCAGCAGCTATCAGGGGAACACTGAAGCTTTCTTT
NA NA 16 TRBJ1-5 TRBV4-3 CASSQTPDSFNQPQHF TGCGCCAGCAGCCAAACCCCGGACAGTTTTAATCAGCCCCAGCATTTT
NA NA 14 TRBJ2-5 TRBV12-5 CASAPREGAETQYF TGTGCTAGTGCTCCTCGGGAGGGGGCTGAGACCCAGTACTTC
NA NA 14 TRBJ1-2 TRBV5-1 CASSEEQGNYGYTF TGCGCCAGCAGCGAAGAACAGGGTAACTATGGCTACACCTTC
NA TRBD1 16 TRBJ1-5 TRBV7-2 CASSPGQVLSNQPQHF TGTGCCAGCAGCCCGGGACAGGTATTAAGCAATCAGCCCCAGCATTTT
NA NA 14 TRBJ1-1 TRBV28 CASSLEQSNTEAFF TGTGCCAGCAGTTTGGAGCAGTCCAACACTGAAGCTTTCTTT
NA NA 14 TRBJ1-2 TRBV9 CASSVGGGSYGYTF TGTGCCAGCAGCGTAGGGGGGGGCAGCTATGGCTACACCTTC
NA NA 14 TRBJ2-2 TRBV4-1 CASSKAAGTGELFF TGCGCCAGCAGCAAGGCGGCAGGGACCGGGGAGCTGTTTTTT
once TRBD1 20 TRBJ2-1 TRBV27 CASSPMGTGASGSSYNEQFF TGTGCCAGCAGTCCTATGGGGACAGGGGCTAGCGGGTCCTCCTACAATGAGCAGTTCTTC
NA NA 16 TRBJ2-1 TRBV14 CASSQAEKYEPPEQFF TGTGCCAGCAGCCAAGCTGAGAAATATGAGCCTCCTGAGCAGTTCTTC
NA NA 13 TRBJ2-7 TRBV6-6 CASRSGQNYEQYF TGTGCCAGCAGAAGTGGGCAGAACTACGAGCAGTACTTC
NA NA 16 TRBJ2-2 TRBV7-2 CASSFNTRGNTGELFF TGTGCCAGCAGCTTCAACACCCGCGGGAACACCGGGGAGCTGTTTTTT
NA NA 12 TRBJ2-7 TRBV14 CASSQVSREQYF TGTGCCAGCAGCCAAGTATCGCGGGAGCAGTACTTC
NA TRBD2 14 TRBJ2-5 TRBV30 CALYPGLDGETQYF TGTGCTCTCTACCCGGGACTAGACGGGGAGACCCAGTACTTC
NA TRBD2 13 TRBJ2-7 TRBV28 CASRTGGVGEQYF TGTGCCAGCAGGACGGGGGGAGTGGGCGAGCAGTACTTC
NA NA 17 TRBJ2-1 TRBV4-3 CASSQVGGRGSYNEQFF TGCGCCAGCAGCCAAGTTGGGGGGAGAGGCTCCTACAATGAGCAGTTCTTC
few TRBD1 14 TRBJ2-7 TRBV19 CASSTMGQGYEQYF TGTGCCAGTAGTACCATGGGACAGGGCTACGAGCAGTACTTC
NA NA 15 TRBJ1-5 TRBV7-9 CASSSGLNSNQPQHF TGTGCCAGCAGCTCAGGACTGAATAGCAATCAGCCCCAGCATTTT
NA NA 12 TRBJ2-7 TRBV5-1 CASSLEGSEQYF TGCGCCAGCAGCTTGGAAGGGAGTGAGCAGTACTTC
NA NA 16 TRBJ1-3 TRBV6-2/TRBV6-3 CASSPQQAYSGNTIYF TGTGCCAGCAGCCCTCAACAGGCGTACTCTGGAAACACCATATATTTT
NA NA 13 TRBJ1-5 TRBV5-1 CASSLGSGQPQHF TGCGCCAGCAGCTTAGGGAGTGGTCAGCCCCAGCATTTT
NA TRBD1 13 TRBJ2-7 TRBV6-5 CASRRDRTNEQYF TGTGCCAGCAGACGGGACAGGACGAACGAGCAGTACTTC
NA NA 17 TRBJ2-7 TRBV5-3 CARSFIHDLGQTYEQYF TGTGCCAGAAGCTTTATTCACGACCTAGGACAGACCTACGAGCAGTACTTC
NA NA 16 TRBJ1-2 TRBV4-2 CASSQATLQGVDGYTF TGTGCCAGCAGCCAAGCTACCCTACAGGGCGTGGATGGCTACACCTTC
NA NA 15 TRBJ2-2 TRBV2 CASRADISGTGELFF TGTGCCAGCAGGGCGGACATCTCGGGCACCGGGGAGCTGTTTTTT
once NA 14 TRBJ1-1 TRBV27 CASSSQDVPPEAFF TGTGCCAGCAGTTCACAGGACGTCCCCCCTGAAGCTTTCTTT
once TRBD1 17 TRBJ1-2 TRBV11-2 CASRTGTGGARFYGYTF TGTGCCAGCAGGACCGGGACAGGGGGCGCGAGATTCTATGGCTACACCTTC
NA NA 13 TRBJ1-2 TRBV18 CASSPGGNYGYTF TGTGCCAGCTCCCCCGGGGGGAACTATGGCTACACCTTC
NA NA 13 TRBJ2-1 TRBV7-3 CASSLDIYDEQFF TGTGCCAGCAGCCTGGACATTTACGATGAGCAGTTCTTC
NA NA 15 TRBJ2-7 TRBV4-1 CASRPIGQSSYEQYF TGCGCCAGCAGGCCGATCGGACAGAGCTCCTACGAGCAGTACTTC
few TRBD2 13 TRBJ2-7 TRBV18 CASSPQAGYEQYF TGTGCCAGCTCACCCCAAGCGGGGTACGAGCAGTACTTC
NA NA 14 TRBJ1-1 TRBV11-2 CASSRQAWGTEAFF TGTGCCAGCAGCCGACAGGCATGGGGCACTGAAGCTTTCTTT
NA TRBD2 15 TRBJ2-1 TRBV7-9 CASSSTSGTPLQQFF TGTGCCAGCAGCTCGACTAGCGGGACGCCCCTGCAGCAGTTCTTC
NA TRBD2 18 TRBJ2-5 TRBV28 CASTPVPLAGGPRETQYF TGTGCCAGCACCCCTGTTCCGCTAGCGGGAGGGCCGCGAGAGACCCAGTACTTC
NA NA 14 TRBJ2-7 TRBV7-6 CASSRDIRSYEQYF TGTGCCAGCAGCCGGGACATTCGTTCCTACGAGCAGTACTTC
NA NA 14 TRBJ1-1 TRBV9 CASSVTASNTEAFF TGTGCCAGCAGCGTAACAGCCTCGAACACTGAAGCTTTCTTT
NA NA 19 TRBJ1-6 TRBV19 CASSTLYLLTGGKGSPLHF TGTGCCAGTAGTACACTTTACCTTCTGACAGGAGGAAAGGGTTCACCCCTCCACTTT
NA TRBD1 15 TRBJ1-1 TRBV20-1 CSASPTGLEDTEAFF TGCAGTGCTAGTCCGACAGGGCTGGAGGACACTGAAGCTTTCTTT
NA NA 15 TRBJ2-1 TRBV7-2 CASSPPGHFYNEQFF TGTGCCAGCAGCCCACCGGGACACTTCTACAATGAGCAGTTCTTC
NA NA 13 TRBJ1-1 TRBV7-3 CASSSQGDTEAFF TGTGCCAGCAGCTCCCAAGGGGACACTGAAGCTTTCTTT
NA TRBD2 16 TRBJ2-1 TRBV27 CASSPYTSGRVNEQFF TGTGCCAGCAGCCCTTATACTAGCGGGAGGGTGAATGAGCAGTTCTTC
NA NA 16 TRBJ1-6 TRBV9 CASSALGDFYNSPLHF TGTGCCAGCAGCGCCCTAGGGGACTTTTATAATTCACCCCTCCACTTT
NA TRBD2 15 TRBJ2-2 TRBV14 CASSKKAGGTGELFF TGTGCCAGCAGCAAAAAAGCGGGAGGGACCGGGGAGCTGTTTTTT
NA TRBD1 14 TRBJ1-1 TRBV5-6 CASSPQGVLFEAFF TGTGCCAGCAGCCCACAGGGGGTGCTTTTTGAAGCTTTCTTT
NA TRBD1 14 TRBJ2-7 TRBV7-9 CASSSVQGENEQYF TGTGCCAGCAGCTCGGTACAGGGGGAAAACGAGCAGTACTTC
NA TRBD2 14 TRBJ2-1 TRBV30 CAWSETSGINEQFF TGTGCCTGGAGTGAGACTAGCGGGATCAATGAGCAGTTCTTC
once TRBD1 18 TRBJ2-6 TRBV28 CASSGLGTAHSGANVLTF TGTGCCAGCAGTGGACTCGGGACAGCTCACTCTGGGGCCAACGTCCTGACTTTC
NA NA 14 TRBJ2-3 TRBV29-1 CSVKLAKRADTQYF TGCAGCGTGAAACTAGCTAAGAGGGCAGATACGCAGTATTTT
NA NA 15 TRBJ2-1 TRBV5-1 CASSRTGEAYNEQFF TGCGCCAGCAGCAGAACAGGGGAGGCCTACAATGAGCAGTTCTTC
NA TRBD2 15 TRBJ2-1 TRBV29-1 CSAPRTSGSYNEQFF TGCAGCGCCCCAAGGACTAGCGGCTCCTACAATGAGCAGTTCTTC